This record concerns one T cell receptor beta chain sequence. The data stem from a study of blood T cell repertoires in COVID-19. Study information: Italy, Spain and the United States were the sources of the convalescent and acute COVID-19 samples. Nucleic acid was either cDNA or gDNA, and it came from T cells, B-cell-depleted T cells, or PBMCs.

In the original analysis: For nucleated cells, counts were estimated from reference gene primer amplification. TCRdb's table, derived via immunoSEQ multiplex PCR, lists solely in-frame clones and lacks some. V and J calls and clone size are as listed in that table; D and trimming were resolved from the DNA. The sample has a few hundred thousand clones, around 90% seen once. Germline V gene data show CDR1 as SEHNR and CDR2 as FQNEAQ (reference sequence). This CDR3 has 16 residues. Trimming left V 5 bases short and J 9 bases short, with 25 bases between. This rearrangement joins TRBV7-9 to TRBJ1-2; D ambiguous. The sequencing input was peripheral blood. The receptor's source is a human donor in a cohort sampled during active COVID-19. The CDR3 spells CASSPGGTSSLNSYTF. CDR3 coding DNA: TGTGCCAGCAGCCCAGGAGGCACCTCGTCCCTAAATAGCTACACCTTC.